What follows is one T cell receptor beta chain and its context. Naive CD45RA+ and memory CD45RA-negative subsets were split from CD4+ cells. The sample comes from a study of shared clonotypes between healthy human individuals. Clones were read by immunoSEQ multiplex PCR, and TCRdb kept only the in-frame ones, dropping some. The repertoire holds about 730,000 clones, with just under 75% as singletons. CDR3 size: 15 residues. Trimming cost V 6 bases and J 5 bases; bases outside gene matches: 10. Germline V gives CDR1 MGHDK, CDR2 SYGVNS. Input material: memory CD4+ T cells sorted from blood. Noted subset: CD45RA-negative fraction. The clonotype originates from a woman in her thirties in good health. The chain joins TRBV25-1 to TRBJ1-2; TRBD1 aligns across 9 bases. CDR3 DNA: TGTGCCAGCAGCCGATTCCAGGACAGGGGATATGGCTACACCTTC. It encodes CASSRFQDRGYGYTF.